The 28 T cell receptor beta chains presented below share a single source sample, sequenced in a study of cytomegalovirus exposure and HLA in healthy donors. TCRdb keeps only in-frame clones here, not all; method: immunoSEQ multiplex PCR. The sample holds 150,000 to 200,000 clones, approximately 88% seen once. Sequences were obtained from PBMCs. The receptors come from a man in his late teens or twenties in good health and CMV-seropositive.

This clone was detected only once. The chain employs TRBV18 and TRBJ2-5, with TRBD2 identical over 9 bases. The junction had 4 bases not matched to a gene; V was cut back by 2 bases and J by 0 bases. The germline CDR1 and CDR2 sequences are KGHSH and LQKENI. The CDR3 loop spans 16 amino acids. The CDR3 here is CASSPGVAGDQETQYF. The CDR3 DNA reads TGTGCCAGCTCACCAGGGGTAGCGGGAGACCAAGAGACCCAGTACTTC.

This sequence joins TRBV28 and TRBJ1-5; D is perhaps TRBD1 (6 bases). This CDR3 has 13 residues. The germline gives CDR1 MDHEN, CDR2 SYDVKM. The V gene lost 8 bases and the J gene lost 0 bases, with 8 bases spanning the gap. CDR3 nucleotides: TGTGCCAGCCAGGGGTATAGCAATCAGCCCCAGCATTTT. This encodes CASQGYSNQPQHF.

V usage is TRBV7-3 and J usage is TRBJ2-2; 10 bases are shared with TRBD1. V shed 3 bases and J 4 bases; nucleotides not matched to a gene: 5. Per germline, CDR1 SGHTA and CDR2 FQGTGA. The CDR3 contains 16 residues. Here the CDR3 DNA reads TGTGCCAGCAGCTTTCGACAGGGGGCGAGCACCGGGGAGCTGTTTTTT. Residues: CASSFRQGASTGELFF.

This clone appeared once. This rearrangement joins TRBV5-1 to TRBJ1-1; 7 bases match TRBD1. Germline assignment: CDR1 SGHRS and CDR2 YFSETQ. With 5 bases clipped from V and 6 bases from J, the junction kept 10 bases outside the gene matches. This CDR3 contains 14 residues. The CDR3 sequence: CASSPGTDLPEAFF. In DNA form, the CDR3 reads TGCGCCAGCAGTCCCGGGACAGATTTACCTGAAGCTTTCTTT.

The CDR3 DNA sequence: TGTGCCAGCAGCCCAGCGATAGAGCTGTTTTTT. Encoded protein: CASSPAIELFF. The chain carries TRBV7-2 and TRBJ2-2, with D uncertain. Germline V gene sequence: CDR1 SGHTA, CDR2 FQGNSA. The CDR3 contains 11 residues. V was clipped by 5 bases and J by 11 bases, with 9 bases between them.

V usage is TRBV6-4 and J usage is TRBJ2-1; TRBD2 aligns across 10 bases. The CDR3 spans 16 residues. With V trimmed by 0 bases and J by 7 bases, 6 bases remained unmatched. Germline V lookup: CDR1 MRHNA, CDR2 SNTAGT. Here the CDR3 reads CASSDSTSGEWNEQFF. The CDR3 coding sequence is TGTGCCAGCAGTGACTCAACTAGCGGGGAATGGAATGAGCAGTTCTTC.

This clone was observed a handful of times. This chain links TRBV30 with TRBJ1-2; 8 bases line up with TRBD1. Germline CDR1 GTSNPN, CDR2 SVGIG (reference sequence). There are 14 residues in the CDR3. Unmatched junction bases numbered 7, after V lost 4 bases and J lost 3 bases. The CDR3 coding sequence is TGTGCCTGGAAAGCGACAGGGGCATACTATGGCTACACCTTC. This encodes CAWKATGAYYGYTF.

The rearrangement joins TRBV19 to TRBJ1-4; 7 positions match TRBD1. Germline trimming cut 8 bases from V and 2 bases from J; bases unmatched to any gene: 14. This CDR3 contains 17 residues. CDR1 and CDR2 (germline): LNHDA, SQIVND (reference sequence). CDR3 region: CASRRQGVLSTNEKLFF. The CDR3 DNA is TGTGCCAGTCGTCGACAGGGCGTTCTTTCGACTAATGAAAAACTGTTTTTT. The full variable domain, with the rest looked up from reference TRBV19 and TRBJ1-4, is DGGITQSPKYLFRKEGQNVTLSCEQNLNHDAMYWYRQDPGQGLRLIYYSQIVNDFQKGDIAEGYSVSREKKESFPLTVTSAQKNPTAFYLCASRRQGVLSTNEKLFFGSGTQLSVL.

This clone has only a few counts. V usage is TRBV5-1 and J usage is TRBJ1-5; D remains ambiguous. The CDR3 consists of 15 residues. Germline CDR1 and CDR2: SGHRS and YFSETQ. Trimming pared 0 bases from V and 2 bases from J, leaving 9 bases between. CDR3 DNA sequence: TGCGCCAGCAGCTTGGACAGCGGTGGCAATCAGCCCCAGCATTTT. Translating gives CASSLDSGGNQPQHF.

The chain joins TRBV6-1 to TRBJ2-1; D is perhaps TRBD1 (5 bases). V dropped 4 bases and J dropped 10 bases, with 14 bases sitting between them. The CDR3 sequence is 13 residues long. Looked up from germline, CDR1 is MNHNS and CDR2 is SASEGT. The CDR3 sequence is CASSASRQSEQFF. For the CDR3, the DNA is TGTGCCAGCAGTGCAAGTCGACAGTCGGAGCAGTTCTTC.

V is TRBV7-6 and J is TRBJ2-1; possibly TRBD2 for D (6 bases). The CDR3 runs 20 residues. In germline, CDR1 is SGHVS, CDR2 FNYEAQ. V lost 2 bases to trimming and J lost 5 bases, with 28 bases between them. The CDR3 DNA follows: TGTGCCAGCAGCTTACTCGCGTTGGAGGACCTGGCGGGATCTAACAATGAGCAGTTCTTC. Encoded protein: CASSLLALEDLAGSNNEQFF.

The V call is TRBV18, the J call TRBJ2-1; 10 bases fit TRBD2. With V trimmed by 1 base and J by 9 bases, 9 bases remained unmatched. Per germline, CDR1 KGHSH and CDR2 LQKENI. CDR3 size: 16 residues. The CDR3 sequence is CASSPLASGSAGEQFF. The DNA for the CDR3 is TGTGCCAGCTCACCACTCGCTAGCGGGAGTGCTGGTGAGCAGTTCTTC.

This clone was seen only a few times. The CDR3 loop is CASRSEGQGTQHF. CDR3 in DNA: TGTGCCAGCAGATCCGAGGGACAGGGAACCCAGCATTTT. This rearrangement joins TRBV2 to TRBJ1-5, with TRBD1 matching over 9 bases. The germline CDR1 and CDR2 sequences are SNHLY and FYNNEI. V trimming: 6 bases; J trimming: 11 bases; junction bases outside the gene matches: 8. The CDR3 is 13 residues long.

This chain connects TRBV5-4 to TRBJ2-7; 9 bases are a match to TRBD2. This CDR3 region has 15 residues. The germline gives CDR1 SGHNT, CDR2 YYREEE (reference sequence). The V and J ends lost 0 bases and 3 bases, in that order; junction bases with no gene match: 4. The CDR3 here is CASSLEAGGDYEQYF. The CDR3 nucleotides are TGTGCCAGCAGCTTGGAGGCGGGAGGGGACTACGAGCAGTACTTC.

CDR3 sequence (DNA): TGTGCCAGCAGCGTAGTTGGAGCGGGAGGGTACAATGAGCAGTTCTTC. This codes for CASSVVGAGGYNEQFF. The chain combines TRBV9 with TRBJ2-1; TRBD2 aligns across 10 bases. The J segment lost 4 bases and the V segment lost 0 bases, leaving 4 bases of the junction unmatched. The CDR3 has 16 amino acids. The germline CDR1 and CDR2 sequences are SGDLS and YYNGEE.

The V and J genes are TRBV10-3 and TRBJ2-3; no clear D gene. Germline loops: CDR1 ENHRY, CDR2 SYGVKD. V was clipped by 0 bases and J by 1 base, with 8 bases between them. The CDR3 has 15 amino acids. CDR3 DNA: TGTGCCATCAGTGAGTCTGCGGCTGGCACAGATACGCAGTATTTT. This sequence encodes CAISESAAGTDTQYF.

The J gene is TRBJ2-7, the V gene TRBV9; 7 bases are shared with TRBD2. Germline CDR1 and CDR2: SGDLS and YYNGEE. J gave up 3 bases and V 0 bases, and 6 bases lay outside the gene matches. CDR3 length equals 15 residues. The CDR3 nucleotides read TGTGCCAGCAGCGTAGACGGCGGGGGAATCTACGAGCAGTACTTC. Amino acids: CASSVDGGGIYEQYF. Complete variable domain (other parts from reference TRBV9 and TRBJ2-7): DSGVTQTPKHLITATGQRVTLRCSPRSGDLSVYWYQQSLDQGLQFLIQYYNGEERAKGNILERFSAQQFPDLHSELNLSSLELGDSALYFCASSVDGGGIYEQYFGPGTRLTVT.

This chain joins TRBV15 and TRBJ2-1; D possibly corresponds to TRBD2 (6 bases). The CDR3 contains 17 residues. Per germline, CDR1 LNHNV and CDR2 YYDKDF (reference sequence). V lost 2 bases and J lost 7, with 21 bases in between. CDR3 sequence: CATSRPFPGGPGNEQFF. The CDR3 DNA reads as TGTGCCACCAGCAGACCGTTCCCTGGAGGGCCGGGGAATGAGCAGTTCTTC.

The chain uses TRBV6-6 and TRBJ2-7, with D maybe TRBD2 (7 bases). This CDR3 comprises 14 residues. With 2 bases removed from V and 4 bases from J, the gap between germline ends came to 12 bases. The germline V gene has CDR1 MNHNY and CDR2 SVGAGI (reference sequence). CDR3 bases: TGTGCCAGCAGTTACAAAGGGGGGGAATACGAGCAGTACTTC. It yields the protein CASSYKGGEYEQYF.

V usage is TRBV4-2 and J usage is TRBJ2-1; 12 bases line up with TRBD1. The germline CDR1 and CDR2 sequences are LGHNA and YNFKEQ. The CDR3 is 17 residues long. V lost 0 bases, J lost 9 bases, and 9 bases stayed unmatched. The CDR3 DNA is TGTGCCAGCAGCCAAGAAGTTCGCGGGACAGGGGGCTTTGAGCAGTTCTTC. The encoded protein is CASSQEVRGTGGFEQFF.

V gene TRBV7-2 combines with J gene TRBJ1-1; 8 nucleotides line up with TRBD1. This CDR3 has 14 residues. The germline gives CDR1 SGHTA, CDR2 FQGNSA. V shed 5 bases, J shed 5 bases, and the junction held 7 bases outside the gene matches. The CDR3 nucleotides are TGTGCCAGCAGCCCGTACAGGGGGAATACTGAAGCTTTCTTT. Amino acid sequence: CASSPYRGNTEAFF.

The chain carries TRBV29-1 and TRBJ2-7; D unclear. Trimming removed 4 bases at V and 0 bases at J, with 10 bases between. CDR1 is SQVTM and CDR2 is ANQGSEA in the germline V gene. The CDR3 is 13 amino acids. The CDR3 nucleotides read TGCAGCGTTGTGACTCCTTACTCCTACGAGCAGTACTTC. Translation: CSVVTPYSYEQYF.

This clone occurred once. Other DNA sequences from this sample encode an identical CDR3 as well. V is TRBV7-2 and J is TRBJ2-7, with D perhaps TRBD2 (7 bases). The germline V and J ends were trimmed by 4 bases and 1 base, with 11 bases remaining between them. This CDR3 comprises 14 residues. Germline V gene data show CDR1 as SGHTA and CDR2 as FQGNSA. CDR3: CASSWGGGSYEQYF. The CDR3 region has the DNA TGTGCCAGCAGCTGGGGAGGGGGTTCCTACGAGCAGTACTTC.

The chain joins TRBV9 to TRBJ2-1, with 7 positions matching TRBD1. V was clipped by 3 bases and J by 3 bases; unmatched bases: 12. CDR3 size: 17 residues. Germline V gene data show CDR1 as SGDLS and CDR2 as YYNGEE. The CDR3 DNA reads as TGTGCCAGCAGCGCTCTAACATTAGGGGGCCTCTACAATGAGCAGTTCTTC. It translates to CASSALTLGGLYNEQFF.

This clone showed up just once. This specimen includes other DNA sequences encoding the same CDR3. The chain combines TRBV5-1 with TRBJ1-1; the match to TRBD1 covers 11 bases. The CDR3 is 14 amino acids. Germline values: CDR1 SGHRS, CDR2 YFSETQ. The V gene end was trimmed by 4 bases and the J gene end by 4 bases; junction bases not matched to a gene: 3. The CDR3 loop reads CASSPGQGATEAFF. In DNA, the CDR3 is TGCGCCAGCAGCCCAGGACAGGGGGCCACTGAAGCTTTCTTT.

The CDR3 loop is CASSERSRTGRPGANVLTF. The DNA of the CDR3 is TGCGCCAGCAGTGAGCGGTCGAGGACAGGGAGGCCTGGGGCCAACGTCCTGACTTTC. The rearrangement joins TRBV10-1 to TRBJ2-6; TRBD1 aligns across 8 bases. This CDR3 spans 19 amino acids. The J segment lost 2 bases and the V segment lost 2 bases, leaving 11 bases of the junction unmatched. Germline V gives CDR1 WNHNN, CDR2 SYGVQD (reference sequence).

The chain has TRBV11-1 and TRBJ2-1; a possible D gene is TRBD2 (7 bases). Germline loops: CDR1 SGHAT, CDR2 FQDESV (reference sequence). The germline V and J ends were trimmed by 1 base and 11 bases, with 15 bases remaining between them. The CDR3 runs to 14 residues. CDR3 sequence (DNA): TGTGCCAGCAGCTTAGGGGGGGGCCCAGTGCAGCAGTTCTTC. Protein sequence: CASSLGGGPVQQFF.

V usage is TRBV19 and J usage is TRBJ2-3; 11 bases fit TRBD2. V lost 3 bases and J lost 3; bases outside the gene matches: 8. This CDR3 has 17 amino acids. Looked up from germline, CDR1 is LNHDA and CDR2 is SQIVND (reference sequence). DNA of the CDR3: TGTGCCAGTAGTATCGGGACTAGCGGCGGCGTTACAGATACGCAGTATTTT. It translates to CASSIGTSGGVTDTQYF.